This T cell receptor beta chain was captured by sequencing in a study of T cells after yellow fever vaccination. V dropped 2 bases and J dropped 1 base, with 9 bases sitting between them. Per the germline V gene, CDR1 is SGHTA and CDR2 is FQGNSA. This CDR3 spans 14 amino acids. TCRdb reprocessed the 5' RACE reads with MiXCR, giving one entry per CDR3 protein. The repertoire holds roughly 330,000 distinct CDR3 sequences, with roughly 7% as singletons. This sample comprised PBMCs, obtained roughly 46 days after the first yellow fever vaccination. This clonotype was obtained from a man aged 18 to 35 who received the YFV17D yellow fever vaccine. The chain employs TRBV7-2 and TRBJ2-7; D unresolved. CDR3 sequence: CASSLLRSSYEQYF. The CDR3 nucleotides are TGTGCCAGCAGCTTACTCCGGTCGTCCTACGAGCAGTACTTC.